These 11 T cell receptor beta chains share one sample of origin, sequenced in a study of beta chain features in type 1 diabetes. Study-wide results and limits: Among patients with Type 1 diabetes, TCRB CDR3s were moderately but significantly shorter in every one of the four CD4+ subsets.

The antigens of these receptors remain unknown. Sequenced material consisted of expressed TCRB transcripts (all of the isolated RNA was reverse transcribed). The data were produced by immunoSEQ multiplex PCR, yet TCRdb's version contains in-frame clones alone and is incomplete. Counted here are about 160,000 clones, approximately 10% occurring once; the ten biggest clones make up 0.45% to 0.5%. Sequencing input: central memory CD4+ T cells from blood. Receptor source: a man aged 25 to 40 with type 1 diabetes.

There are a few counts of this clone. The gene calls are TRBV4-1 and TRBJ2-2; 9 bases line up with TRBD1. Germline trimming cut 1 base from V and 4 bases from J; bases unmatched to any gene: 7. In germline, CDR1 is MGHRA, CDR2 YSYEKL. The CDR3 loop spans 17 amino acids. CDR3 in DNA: TGCGCCAGCAGCCAAGGCTGGACAGGGGAGGCCACCGGGGAGCTGTTTTTT. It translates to CASSQGWTGEATGELFF.

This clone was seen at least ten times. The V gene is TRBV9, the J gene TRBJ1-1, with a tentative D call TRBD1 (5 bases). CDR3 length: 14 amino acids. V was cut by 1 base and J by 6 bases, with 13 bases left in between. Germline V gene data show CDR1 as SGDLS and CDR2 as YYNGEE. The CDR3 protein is CASSVTGGSAEAFF. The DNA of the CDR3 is TGTGCCAGCAGCGTAACGGGGGGGAGTGCTGAAGCTTTCTTT.

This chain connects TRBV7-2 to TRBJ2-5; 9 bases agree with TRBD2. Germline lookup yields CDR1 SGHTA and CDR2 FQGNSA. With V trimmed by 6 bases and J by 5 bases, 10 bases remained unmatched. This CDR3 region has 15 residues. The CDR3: CASSLLAGSMETQYF. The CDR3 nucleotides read TGTGCCAGCAGTTTGCTAGCGGGAAGTATGGAGACCCAGTACTTC.

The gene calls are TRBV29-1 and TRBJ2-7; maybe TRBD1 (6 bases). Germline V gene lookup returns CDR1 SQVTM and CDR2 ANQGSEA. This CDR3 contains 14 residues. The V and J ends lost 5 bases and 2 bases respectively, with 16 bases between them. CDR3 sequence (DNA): TGCAGCGTTCGAAGAGGGACAACAACCTACGAGCAGTACTTC. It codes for CSVRRGTTTYEQYF.

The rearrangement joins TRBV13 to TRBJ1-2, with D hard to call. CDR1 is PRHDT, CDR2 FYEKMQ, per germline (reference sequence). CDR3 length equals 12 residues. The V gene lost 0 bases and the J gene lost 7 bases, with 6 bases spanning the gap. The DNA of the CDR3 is TGTGCCAGCAGCTTAGGGCGGCGTGGCTACACCTTC. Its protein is CASSLGRRGYTF.

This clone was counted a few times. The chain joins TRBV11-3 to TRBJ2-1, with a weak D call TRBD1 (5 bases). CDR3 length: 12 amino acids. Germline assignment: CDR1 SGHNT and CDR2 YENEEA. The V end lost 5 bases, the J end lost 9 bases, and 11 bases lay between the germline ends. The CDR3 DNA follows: TGTGCCAGCAGCCTGGATGGGGCTGAGCAGTTCTTC. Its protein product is CASSLDGAEQFF.

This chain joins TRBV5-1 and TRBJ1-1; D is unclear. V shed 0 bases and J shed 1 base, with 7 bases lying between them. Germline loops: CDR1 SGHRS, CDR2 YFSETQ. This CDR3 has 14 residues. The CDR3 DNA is TGCGCCAGCAGCTTGGAGGTAGCGAACACTGAAGCTTTCTTT. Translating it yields CASSLEVANTEAFF.

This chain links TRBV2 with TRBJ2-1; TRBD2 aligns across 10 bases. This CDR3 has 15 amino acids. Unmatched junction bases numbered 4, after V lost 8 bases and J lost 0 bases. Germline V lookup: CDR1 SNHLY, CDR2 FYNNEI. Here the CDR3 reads CASGLAGGSYNEQFF. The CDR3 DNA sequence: TGTGCCAGCGGTTTAGCGGGGGGCTCCTACAATGAGCAGTTCTTC.

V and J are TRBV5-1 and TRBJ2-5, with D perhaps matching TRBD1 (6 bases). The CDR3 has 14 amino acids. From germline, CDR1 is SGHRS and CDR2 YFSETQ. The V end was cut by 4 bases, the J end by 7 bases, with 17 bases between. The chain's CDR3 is CASSRGQYPGTQYF. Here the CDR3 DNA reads TGCGCCAGCAGCAGAGGACAGTACCCAGGGACCCAGTACTTC.

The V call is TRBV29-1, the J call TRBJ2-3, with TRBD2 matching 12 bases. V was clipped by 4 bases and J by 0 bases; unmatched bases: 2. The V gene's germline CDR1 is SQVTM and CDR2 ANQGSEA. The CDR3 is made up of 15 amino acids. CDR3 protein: CSVVGLAGSTDTQYF. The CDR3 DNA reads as TGCAGCGTTGTAGGACTAGCGGGGAGCACAGATACGCAGTATTTT.

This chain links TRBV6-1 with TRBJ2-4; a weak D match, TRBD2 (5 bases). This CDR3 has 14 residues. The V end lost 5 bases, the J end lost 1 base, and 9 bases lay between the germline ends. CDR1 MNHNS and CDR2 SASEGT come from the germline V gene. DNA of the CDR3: TGTGCCAGCAGTCCCGGGGAGGCCAAAAACATTCAGTACTTC. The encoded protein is CASSPGEAKNIQYF.